Presented here are 19 T cell receptor beta chains from one specimen sequenced in a study of cytomegalovirus exposure and HLA in healthy donors. The PCR employed 60 Vbeta primers together with 13 Jbeta primers. Repertoires were generated with immunoSEQ multiplex PCR, while TCRdb's copy carries only in-frame clones and drops some. The table lists roughly 80,000 clones, approximately 65% of them singletons. The sequencing input was PBMCs. The receptor set was obtained from a male donor in good health and CMV-seropositive.

The rearrangement links TRBV4-3 to TRBJ2-3, with a weak D call TRBD2 (6 bases). The CDR3 has 15 residues. Trimming stripped 2 bases from V and 2 bases from J, with 11 bases between. Germline V gives CDR1 LGHNA, CDR2 YSLEER. DNA of the CDR3: TGCGCCAGCAGCCAATTAGGGACTTACACAGATACGCAGTATTTT. This encodes CASSQLGTYTDTQYF.

The chain combines TRBV6-4 with TRBJ2-2, with D perhaps TRBD1 (6 bases). Germline values: CDR1 MRHNA, CDR2 SNTAGT. The CDR3 loop spans 14 amino acids. The V gene lost 4 bases and the J gene lost 4 bases, with 10 bases spanning the gap. The CDR3 DNA reads as TGTGCCAGCAGTGTGGGACAAAGCACCGGGGAGCTGTTTTTT. Its protein is CASSVGQSTGELFF.

The chain combines TRBV5-6 with TRBJ1-5; D possibly corresponds to TRBD1 (5 bases). CDR3 size: 15 residues. The ends were cut back, 3 bases at V and 4 bases at J, with 14 bases in the middle. Germline-derived CDR1 and CDR2 are SGHDT and YYEEEE. This CDR3 is CASSWAGGPNQPQHF. CDR3 bases: TGTGCCAGCAGCTGGGCCGGGGGTCCGAATCAGCCCCAGCATTTT. Combining the CDR3 with reference TRBV5-6 and TRBJ1-5 gives the whole variable domain DAGVTQSPTHLIKTRGQQVTLRCSPKSGHDTVSWYQQALGQGPQFIFQYYEEEERQRGNFPDRFSGHQFPNYSSELNVNALLLGDSALYLCASSWAGGPNQPQHFGDGTRLSIL.

This clone was seen a handful of times. The rearrangement joins TRBV27 to TRBJ1-1; 7 bases are a match to TRBD1. CDR1 is MNHEY, CDR2 SMNVEV, per germline (reference sequence). The CDR3 runs 14 residues. With V trimmed by 6 bases and J by 6 bases, 10 bases remained unmatched. The CDR3 bases are TGTGCCAGCAGGGACAGGCCGGTGGGGGCTGAAGCTTTCTTT. As protein: CASRDRPVGAEAFF.

The CDR3 protein is CASKLQGGNSGNTIYF. CDR3 nucleotides: TGTGCCAGCAAATTGCAGGGAGGGAACTCTGGAAACACCATATATTTT. This chain connects TRBV27 to TRBJ1-3; a possible D gene is TRBD1 (5 bases). V gave up 7 bases and J gave up 0 bases, with 16 bases separating them. CDR3 size: 16 residues. CDR1 and CDR2 (germline): MNHEY, SMNVEV (reference sequence).

The V call is TRBV10-3, the J call TRBJ2-1; TRBD2 aligns across 12 bases. The germline CDR1 and CDR2 sequences are ENHRY and SYGVKD. The CDR3 runs to 12 residues. Trimming removed 6 bases from V and 10 bases from J; junction bases left unmatched: 1. DNA for the CDR3: TGTGCCATCAGCGGGACTAGCGGGGAGCAGTTCTTC. Translating it yields CAISGTSGEQFF.

This clone was observed a few times. The CDR3 protein is CASSLAASSGNTIYF. The CDR3 DNA reads as TGCGCCAGCAGCTTGGCCGCCAGCTCTGGAAACACCATATATTTT. The chain employs TRBV5-1 and TRBJ1-3; D gene unclear. Germline V gives CDR1 SGHRS, CDR2 YFSETQ. V was cut by 0 bases and J by 0 bases, with 7 bases left in between. CDR3 length equals 15 residues.

V is TRBV30 and J is TRBJ2-3, with a weak D call TRBD2 (6 bases). V was shortened by 4 bases and J by 2 bases, with 13 bases between the two germline ends. CDR3 length: 14 residues. Germline values: CDR1 GTSNPN, CDR2 SVGIG (reference sequence). The CDR3 nucleotides are TGTGCCTGGACCCCGGGACTGCCCACAGATACGCAGTATTTT. It yields the protein CAWTPGLPTDTQYF.

The genes are TRBV5-4 and TRBJ1-2; 7 nucleotides align to TRBD1. Germline V gene sequence: CDR1 SGHNT, CDR2 YYREEE (reference sequence). V gave up 4 bases and J gave up 2 bases; unmatched junction bases: 5. The CDR3 is 14 residues long. The CDR3 loop is CASSPAGQNYGYTF. In nucleotides, the CDR3 is TGTGCCAGCAGCCCTGCGGGACAGAACTATGGCTACACCTTC.

This sequence joins TRBV2 and TRBJ1-5, with a tentative D call TRBD1 (6 bases). Germline loops: CDR1 SNHLY, CDR2 FYNNEI. V shed 2 bases and J shed 8 bases, with 10 bases lying between them. The CDR3 spans 13 residues. The DNA of the CDR3 is TGTGCCAGCAGTGAACAGGGGAGCGAGCCCCAGCATTTT. It translates to CASSEQGSEPQHF.

The J gene is TRBJ1-1, the V gene TRBV27; weak D call: TRBD1 (6 bases). The germline V gene encodes CDR1 MNHEY and CDR2 SMNVEV (reference sequence). The CDR3 length is 14 residues. V lost 7 bases and J lost 0, with 12 bases in between. The CDR3: CASTQDRLNTEAFF. CDR3 sequence (DNA): TGTGCCAGCACCCAAGACAGGCTGAACACTGAAGCTTTCTTT.

This chain uses TRBV19 with TRBJ1-1; D is undetermined. Deletions cut 3 bases from V and 5 bases from J, with 16 bases between. Germline CDR1 is LNHDA and CDR2 is SQIVND (reference sequence). The CDR3 is made up of 15 amino acids. In nucleotides, the CDR3 is TGTGCCAGTAGTATTAGTCCCTCCCCGGGAACTGAAGCTTTCTTT. Residues: CASSISPSPGTEAFF. Based on the CDR3 plus reference TRBV19 and TRBJ1-1, the full variable domain is DGGITQSPKYLFRKEGQNVTLSCEQNLNHDAMYWYRQDPGQGLRLIYYSQIVNDFQKGDIAEGYSVSREKKESFPLTVTSAQKNPTAFYLCASSISPSPGTEAFFGQGTRLTVV.

The CDR3 DNA follows: TGTGCCAGCAGGGCGGGGCTTCTCACTGAAGCTTTCTTT. It specifies CASRAGLLTEAFF. The chain has TRBV6-5 and TRBJ1-1; possibly TRBD1 for D (5 bases). The CDR3 length is 13 residues. V was shortened by 6 bases and J by 4 bases, with 12 bases between the two germline ends. CDR1 and CDR2 (germline): MNHEY, SVGAGI.

The CDR3 DNA reads as TGTGCCAGCAGTCCGGGACAGGGTGATATTCGCAATCAGCCCCAGCATTTT. Residues: CASSPGQGDIRNQPQHF. The chain links TRBV27 to TRBJ1-5; 9 bases match TRBD1. This CDR3 region has 17 residues. CDR1 MNHEY and CDR2 SMNVEV come from the germline V gene (reference sequence). The V and J ends lost 5 bases and 2 bases, in that order; junction bases with no gene match: 10.

Comment on this clone: A read error may produce the germline difference seen at one junction end. This chain connects TRBV7-7 to TRBJ1-4; weak D call: TRBD1 (6 bases). The germline CDR1 and CDR2 sequences are SSHAT and FNYEAQ (reference sequence). The CDR3 consists of 14 residues. CDR3 DNA sequence: TGTGCTAGCAGCGCTGGACAGTGGGTGAGAAAACTGTTTTTT. It specifies CASSAGQWVRKLFF.

The chain carries TRBV5-4 and TRBJ2-7; D is ambiguous. The V end lost 3 bases, the J end lost 0 bases, and 4 bases lay between the germline ends. The CDR3 loop spans 12 amino acids. CDR1 SGHNT and CDR2 YYREEE come from the germline V gene (reference sequence). CDR3 in amino acids: CASSSSSYEQYF. In nucleotides, the CDR3 is TGTGCCAGCAGCTCTTCCTCCTACGAGCAGTACTTC.

The rearrangement uses TRBV6-5 and TRBJ2-7; 11 bases are shared with TRBD2. The CDR3 is made up of 15 amino acids. V gave up 7 bases and J gave up 0 bases; unmatched junction bases: 5. The germline gives CDR1 MNHEY, CDR2 SVGAGI. CDR3 amino acids: CASKPSGGLSYEQYF. As DNA, the CDR3 is TGTGCCAGCAAACCTAGCGGGGGGCTCTCCTACGAGCAGTACTTC.

The sample holds a few counts of this clone. J is TRBJ1-4 and V is TRBV19; D gene unclear. CDR1 LNHDA and CDR2 SQIVND come from the germline V gene (reference sequence). The CDR3 spans 15 residues. V lost 6 bases, J lost 0 bases, and 11 bases lay in between. CDR3 in amino acids: CASSNSYATNEKLFF. In nucleotides, the CDR3 is TGTGCCAGTAGCAACAGCTATGCAACTAATGAAAAACTGTTTTTT.

This chain joins TRBV19 and TRBJ1-5, with 9 positions matching TRBD1. The V segment lost 7 bases and the J segment 6 bases; nucleotides outside the gene matches: 4. The CDR3 is 13 residues long. Germline V gene sequence: CDR1 LNHDA, CDR2 SQIVND (reference sequence). The CDR3 is CASNEQGAQPQHF. CDR3 in DNA: TGTGCCAGTAACGAACAGGGGGCTCAGCCCCAGCATTTT.